The sequence of this T cell receptor (beta chain) was determined in a study of blood T cell repertoires in COVID-19. Study-level information: Spain, Italy and the United States supplied samples that represented acute and convalescent COVID-19. The cDNA or gDNA used as material had been derived from T cells, B-cell-depleted T cells, or PBMCs.

Original handling: Amplification of reference gene primers was used by the study to estimate nucleated cell counts. Generated by immunoSEQ multiplex PCR, the TCRdb table keeps only in-frame clones and is missing some. V and J calls and clone size are as listed in that table; D and trimming were resolved from the DNA. Seen here are about 43,000 clones, over 75% observed once, and the top ten hold 20% to 30%. Unmatched junction bases numbered 6, after V lost 0 bases and J lost 4 bases. The CDR3 has 15 amino acids. CDR1 and CDR2 (germline): SGHTS, YDEGEE. Sequenced material: peripheral blood. The genes are TRBV5-8 and TRBJ1-2; 7 positions agree with TRBD1. The sequence came from a woman aged 55-69 years with acute or convalescent COVID-19. In DNA form, the CDR3 reads TGTGCCAGCAGCTTGGGACAGGGAACACTCTATGGCTACACCTTC. It is translated as CASSLGQGTLYGYTF.